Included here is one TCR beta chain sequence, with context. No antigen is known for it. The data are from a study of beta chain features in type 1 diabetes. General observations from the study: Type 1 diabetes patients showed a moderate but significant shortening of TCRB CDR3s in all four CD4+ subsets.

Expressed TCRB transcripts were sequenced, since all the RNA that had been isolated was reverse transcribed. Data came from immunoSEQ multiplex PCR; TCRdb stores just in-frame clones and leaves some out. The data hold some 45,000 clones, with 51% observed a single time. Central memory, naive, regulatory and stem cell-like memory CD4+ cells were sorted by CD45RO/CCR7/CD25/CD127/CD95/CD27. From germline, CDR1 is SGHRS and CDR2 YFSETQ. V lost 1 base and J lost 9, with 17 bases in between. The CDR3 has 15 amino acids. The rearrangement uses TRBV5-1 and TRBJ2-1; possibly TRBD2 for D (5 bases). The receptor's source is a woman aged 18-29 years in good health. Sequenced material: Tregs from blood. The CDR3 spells CASSLYGGQDREQFF. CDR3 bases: TGCGCCAGCAGCTTGTACGGCGGGCAAGACCGTGAGCAGTTCTTC.